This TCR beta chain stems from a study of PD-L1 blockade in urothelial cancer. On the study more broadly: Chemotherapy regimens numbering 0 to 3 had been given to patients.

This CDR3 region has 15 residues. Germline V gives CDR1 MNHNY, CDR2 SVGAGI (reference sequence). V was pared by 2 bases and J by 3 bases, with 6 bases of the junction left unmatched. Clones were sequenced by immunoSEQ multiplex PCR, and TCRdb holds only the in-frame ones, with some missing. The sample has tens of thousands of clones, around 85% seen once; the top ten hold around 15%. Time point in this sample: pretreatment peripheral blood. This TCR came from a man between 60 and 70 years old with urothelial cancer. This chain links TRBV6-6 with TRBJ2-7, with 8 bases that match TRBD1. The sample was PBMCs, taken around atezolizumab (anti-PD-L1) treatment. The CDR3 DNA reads TGTGCCAGCAGTTACGTTTCACAGGGGGACTACGAGCAGTACTTC. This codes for CASSYVSQGDYEQYF.